This T cell receptor beta chain was captured in a study of blood T cell repertoires in COVID-19. Background on the study: T cells, B-cell-depleted T cells, or PBMCs supplied cDNA or gDNA.

Authors' analysis steps: The authors estimated nucleated cell counts from reference gene primer amplification. Data came from immunoSEQ multiplex PCR; TCRdb stores just in-frame clones and leaves some out. The V and J calls and clone size come from that table; D and trimming were worked out from the DNA. The sample has some 130,000 clones, approximately 86% seen once. Enrollment of patients from Seattle took place during active infection, with longitudinal follow-up. V lost 0 bases and J lost 1, with 11 bases in between. The CDR3 has 15 amino acids. CDR1 SGHRS and CDR2 YFSETQ come from the germline V gene.

This chain uses TRBV5-1 with TRBJ2-7, with D perhaps matching TRBD1 (6 bases). Specimen: peripheral blood. The origin of this receptor is a woman in her sixties or seventies with COVID-19, enrolled during active disease. The CDR3 here is CASSLAQGWSYEQYF. CDR3 DNA: TGCGCCAGCAGCTTGGCCCAGGGGTGGTCCTACGAGCAGTACTTC. Combining the CDR3 with reference TRBV5-1 and TRBJ2-7 gives the whole variable domain KAGVTQTPRYLIKTRGQQVTLSCSPISGHRSVSWYQQTPGQGLQFLFEYFSETQRNKGNFPGRFSGRQFSNSRSEMNVSTLELGDSALYLCASSLAQGWSYEQYFGPGTRLTVT.